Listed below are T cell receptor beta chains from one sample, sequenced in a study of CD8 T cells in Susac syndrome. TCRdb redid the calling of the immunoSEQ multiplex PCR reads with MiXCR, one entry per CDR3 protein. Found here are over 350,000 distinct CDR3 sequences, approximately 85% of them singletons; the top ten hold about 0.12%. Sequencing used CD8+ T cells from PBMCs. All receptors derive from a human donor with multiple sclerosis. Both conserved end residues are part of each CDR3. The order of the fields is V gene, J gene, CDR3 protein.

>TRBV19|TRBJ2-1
CASRGDTGDRVSDEQFF
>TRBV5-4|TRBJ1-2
CASSIRQGAGYGYTF
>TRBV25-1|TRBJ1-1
CASSDGQGTGRVGEAFF
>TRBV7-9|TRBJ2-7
CASSSQLDGGYEQYF
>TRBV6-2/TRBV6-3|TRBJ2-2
CASSYLVTGGDTGELFF
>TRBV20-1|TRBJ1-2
CSARDLRLNYGYTF
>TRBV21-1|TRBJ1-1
CASFCPGRRFGDTEAFF
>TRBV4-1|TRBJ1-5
CASSQDHGDAPQHF
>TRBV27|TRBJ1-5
CASSSIGGNQPQHF
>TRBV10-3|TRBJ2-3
CAISEMERDRVTDTQYF
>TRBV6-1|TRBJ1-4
CASSEPPWDGDGANEKLFF
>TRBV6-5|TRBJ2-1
CASSYGQSSYNEQFF
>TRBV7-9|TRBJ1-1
CASSLEGRTEAFF
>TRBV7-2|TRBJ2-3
CASSLAERGIDTQYF
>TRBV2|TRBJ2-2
CASSATSSGELFF
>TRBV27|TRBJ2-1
CASSPTRTAAHNEQFF
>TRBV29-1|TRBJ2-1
CSVEDGGNEQFF
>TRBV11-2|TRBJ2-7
CASSLVVSGHEQYF
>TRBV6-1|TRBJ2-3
CASSELVGRTDTQYF
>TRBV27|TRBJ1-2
CASSEHETYGYTF
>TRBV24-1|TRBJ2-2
CATSDSHVIAGIHTGELFF
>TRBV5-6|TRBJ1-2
CASSPGYRAYGYTF
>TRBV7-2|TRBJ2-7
CASSPPGVGGSSYEQYF
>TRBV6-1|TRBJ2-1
CASSTGPSSYNEQFF
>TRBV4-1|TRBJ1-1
CASSPQGFATEAFF
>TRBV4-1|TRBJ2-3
CASSQDKLGLHTDTQYF
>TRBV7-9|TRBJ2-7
CASSFGLGEQYF
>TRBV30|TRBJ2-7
CAWRNQVISYEQYF
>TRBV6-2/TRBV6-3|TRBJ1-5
CASSYPNEGNQPQHF
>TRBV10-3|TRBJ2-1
CATLRSSAGGHNEQFF
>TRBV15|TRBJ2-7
CATSPTTGPSEDYEQYF
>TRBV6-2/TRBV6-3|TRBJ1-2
CASTEDPRGTNYGYTF
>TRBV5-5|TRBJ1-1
CASSLEGGVTEAFF
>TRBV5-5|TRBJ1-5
CASSLEAGVQPQHF
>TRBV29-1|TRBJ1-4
CSVVFGDTNEKLFF
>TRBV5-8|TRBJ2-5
CASSLGTSESAETQYF
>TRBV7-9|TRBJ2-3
CASSGSGGTTDTQYF
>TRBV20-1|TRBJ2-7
CSANSGAGPYEQYF
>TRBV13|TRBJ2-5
CASSLGQRETQYF
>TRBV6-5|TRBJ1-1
CASSSWERTEAFF
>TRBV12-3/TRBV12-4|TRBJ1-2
CASTTDGLYGYTF
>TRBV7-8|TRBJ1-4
CASSLIGAGEKLFF
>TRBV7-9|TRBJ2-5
CASSIPGTRETQYF
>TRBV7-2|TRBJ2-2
CASSLVPETSQAGELFF